The clone carrying this TCR beta chain appeared a few times. Its cognate antigen is unknown. This sample was taken from a study of beta chain features in type 1 diabetes. Study observations and caveats: It was possible that PCR favored shorter templates, equally so in patients and controls.

TCRB transcripts that were expressed got sequenced, as all of the isolated RNA had been reverse transcribed. Libraries were prepared by immunoSEQ multiplex PCR; TCRdb keeps only in-frame clonotypes and omits some of them. This sample has about 130,000 clones, with about a tenth found just once. Germline V CDR1 and CDR2: KGHSH, LQKENI. The CDR3 covers 14 residues. V gave up 1 base and J gave up 3 bases; unmatched junction bases: 3. The sample consisted of central memory CD4+ T cells from blood. This receptor was obtained from a man aged 18-30 years in good health. The gene calls are TRBV18 and TRBJ2-7, with 7 nucleotides matching TRBD1. The CDR3 sequence: CASSPQGAIYEQYF. Here the CDR3 DNA reads TGTGCCAGCTCACCACAGGGGGCTATCTACGAGCAGTACTTC.